This T cell receptor (beta chain) was documented in a study of T cells after posttransplantation cyclophosphamide. Sequenced by immunoSEQ multiplex PCR; TCRdb stores in-frame clones only, minus some. Seen here are about 15,000 clones, 92% observed once, and the top ten hold less than 0.65%. About this clone: Its specificity is unknown.

Busulfan-fludarabine conditioning, marrow transplant, and cyclophosphamide on days +3 and +4 were administered. Findings and limits, study-wide: Later blood repertoires were often dominated by clones from the donor CD8+ memory compartment. TRB overlap between skin or GI tissue T cells and blood was limited.

The source of this sequence is a male patient aged 55 to 69 who received an allogeneic stem cell transplant from a related donor and was CMV-positive. Some T cells may originate from the graft donor. The material sequenced was CD4+ T cells sorted from blood, taken after allogeneic stem cell transplant with posttransplant cyclophosphamide.

Here the CDR3 reads CASSQGQGVYGYTF. The CDR3 nucleotides are TGCGCCAGCAGCCAGGGACAGGGGGTCTATGGCTACACCTTC. This sequence joins TRBV5-1 and TRBJ1-2; TRBD1 matches 11 bases. The V and J ends lost 4 bases and 4 bases, in that order; junction bases with no gene match: 3. CDR1 and CDR2 from the germline V gene are SGHRS and YFSETQ. The CDR3 is made up of 14 amino acids.